This T cell receptor (beta chain) was captured by sequencing in a study of cytomegalovirus exposure and HLA in healthy donors. With respect to this clone: As yet, its antigen is unknown.

Both 60 Vbeta primers and 13 Jbeta primers went into the PCR. The protocol was immunoSEQ multiplex PCR, while the TCRdb copy is restricted to in-frame clones and leaves out a portion. The sample carries about 180,000 clones, 82% recorded once. Germline values: CDR1 MNHEY, CDR2 SVGAGI. The CDR3 covers 15 residues. J gave up 6 bases and V 7 bases, and 13 bases lay outside the gene matches. The study's findings and limits: A later look showed TCR association rates differing by HLA locus, highest for DRB1 and lowest for HLA-C. Despite most TCR sequences being rare, some public TCRs occurred in many donors.

The TCR was taken from a man aged 35 to 55 in good health and CMV-seronegative. The chain uses TRBV6-5 and TRBJ1-2, with TRBD1 identical over 8 bases. The specimen sequenced was PBMCs. CDR3 sequence: CASKVQGAFLDGYTF. CDR3 coding DNA: TGTGCCAGCAAGGTTCAGGGGGCCTTTTTGGATGGCTACACCTTC.